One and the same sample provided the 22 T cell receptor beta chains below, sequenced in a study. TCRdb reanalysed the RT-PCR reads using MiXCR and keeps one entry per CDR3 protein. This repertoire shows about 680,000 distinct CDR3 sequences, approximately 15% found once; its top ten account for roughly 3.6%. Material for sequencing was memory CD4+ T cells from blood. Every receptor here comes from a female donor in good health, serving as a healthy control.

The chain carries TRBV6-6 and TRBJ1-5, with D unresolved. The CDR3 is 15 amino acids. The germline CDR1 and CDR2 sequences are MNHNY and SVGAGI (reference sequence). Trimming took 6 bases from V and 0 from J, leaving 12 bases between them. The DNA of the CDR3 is TGTGCCAGCAGCCGGGCAGCGTATAGCAATCAGCCCCAGCATTTT. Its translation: CASSRAAYSNQPQHF.

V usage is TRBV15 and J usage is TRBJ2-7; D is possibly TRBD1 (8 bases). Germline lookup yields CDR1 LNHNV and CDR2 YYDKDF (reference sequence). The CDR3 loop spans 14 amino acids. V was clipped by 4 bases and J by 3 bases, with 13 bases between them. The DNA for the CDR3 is TGTGCCACCAGCAAAGCGGGACAGGTCTACGAGCAGTACTTC. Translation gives CATSKAGQVYEQYF.

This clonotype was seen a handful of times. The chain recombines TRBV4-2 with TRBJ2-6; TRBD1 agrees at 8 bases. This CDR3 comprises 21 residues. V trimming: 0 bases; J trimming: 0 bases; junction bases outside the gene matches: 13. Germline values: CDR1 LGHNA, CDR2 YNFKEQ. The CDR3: CASSQDQGGTRGPSGANVLTF. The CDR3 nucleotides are TGTGCCAGCAGCCAAGATCAAGGGGGAACCAGGGGGCCCTCTGGGGCCAACGTCCTGACTTTC.

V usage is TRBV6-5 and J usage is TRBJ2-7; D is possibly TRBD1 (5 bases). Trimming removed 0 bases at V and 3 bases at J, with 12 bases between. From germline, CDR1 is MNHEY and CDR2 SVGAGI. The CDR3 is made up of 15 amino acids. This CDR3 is CASSYSYGAVYEQYF. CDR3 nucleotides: TGTGCCAGCAGTTACTCGTATGGGGCTGTCTACGAGCAGTACTTC.

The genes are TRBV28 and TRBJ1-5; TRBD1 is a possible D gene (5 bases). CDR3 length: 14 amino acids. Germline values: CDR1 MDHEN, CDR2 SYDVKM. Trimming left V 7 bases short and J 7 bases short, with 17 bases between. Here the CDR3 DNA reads TGTGCCAGCATCGAGACCGCCCGGGGGCAGCCCCAGCATTTT. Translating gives CASIETARGQPQHF.

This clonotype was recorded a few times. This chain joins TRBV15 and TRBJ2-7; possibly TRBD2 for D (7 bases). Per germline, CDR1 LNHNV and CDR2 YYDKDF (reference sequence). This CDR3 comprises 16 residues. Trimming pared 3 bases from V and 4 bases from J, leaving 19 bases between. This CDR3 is CATSRRGGDNYYEQYF. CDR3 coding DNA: TGTGCCACCAGCAGGCGTGGGGGGGACAACTATTACGAGCAGTACTTC.

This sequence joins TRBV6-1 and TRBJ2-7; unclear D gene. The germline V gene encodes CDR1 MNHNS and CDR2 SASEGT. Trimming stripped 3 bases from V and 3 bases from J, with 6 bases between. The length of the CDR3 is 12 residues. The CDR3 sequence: CASSEYDYEQYF. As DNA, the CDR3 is TGTGCCAGCAGTGAGTACGACTACGAGCAGTACTTC.

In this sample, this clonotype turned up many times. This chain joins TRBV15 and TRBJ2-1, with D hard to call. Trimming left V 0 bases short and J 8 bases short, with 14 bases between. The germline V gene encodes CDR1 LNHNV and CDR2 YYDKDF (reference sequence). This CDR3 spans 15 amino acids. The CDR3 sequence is CATSRDGILGDEQFF. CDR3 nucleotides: TGTGCCACCAGCAGAGATGGGATTCTAGGCGATGAGCAGTTCTTC.

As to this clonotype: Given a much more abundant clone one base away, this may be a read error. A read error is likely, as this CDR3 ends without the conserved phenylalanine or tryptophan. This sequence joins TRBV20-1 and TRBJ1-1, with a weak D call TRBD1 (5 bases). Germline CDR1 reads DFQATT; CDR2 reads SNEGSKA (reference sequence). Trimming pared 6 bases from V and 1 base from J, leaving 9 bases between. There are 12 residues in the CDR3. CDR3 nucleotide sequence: TGCAGTGCGAGGGACGCGAACACTGAAGCTTTCTTG. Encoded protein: CSARDANTEAFL.

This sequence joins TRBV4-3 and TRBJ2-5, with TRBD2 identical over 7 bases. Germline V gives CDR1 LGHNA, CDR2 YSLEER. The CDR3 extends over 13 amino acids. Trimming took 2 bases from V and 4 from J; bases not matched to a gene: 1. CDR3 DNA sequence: TGCGCCAGCAGCCAACGACTAGCAGAGACCCAGTACTTC. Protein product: CASSQRLAETQYF.

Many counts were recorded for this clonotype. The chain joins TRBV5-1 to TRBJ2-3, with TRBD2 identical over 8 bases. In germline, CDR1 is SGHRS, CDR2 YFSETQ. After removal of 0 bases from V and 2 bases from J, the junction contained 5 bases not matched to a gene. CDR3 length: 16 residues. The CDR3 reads CASSLGLALHTDTQYF. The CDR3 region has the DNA TGCGCCAGCAGCTTGGGACTAGCGTTACACACAGATACGCAGTATTTT.

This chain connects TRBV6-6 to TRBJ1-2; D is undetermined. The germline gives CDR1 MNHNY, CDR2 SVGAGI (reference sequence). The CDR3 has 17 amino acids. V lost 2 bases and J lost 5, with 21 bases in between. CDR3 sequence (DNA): TGTGCCAGCAGTTACCCCCCGGCGCGTCGACCGGGATATGGCTACACCTTC. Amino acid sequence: CASSYPPARRPGYGYTF.

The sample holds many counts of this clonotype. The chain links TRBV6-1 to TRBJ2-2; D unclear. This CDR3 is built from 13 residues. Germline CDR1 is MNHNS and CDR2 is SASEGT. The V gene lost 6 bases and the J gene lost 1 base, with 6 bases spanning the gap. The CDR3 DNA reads TGTGCCAGCAGAGCCGGGAACACCGGGGAGCTGTTTTTT. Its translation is CASRAGNTGELFF.

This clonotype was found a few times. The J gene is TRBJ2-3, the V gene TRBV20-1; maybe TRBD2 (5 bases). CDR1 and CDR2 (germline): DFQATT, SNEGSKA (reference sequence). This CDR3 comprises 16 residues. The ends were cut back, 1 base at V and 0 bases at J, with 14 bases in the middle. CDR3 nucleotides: TGCAGTGCTAGAGGTTCGGACTTTCTGAGCACAGATACGCAGTATTTT. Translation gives CSARGSDFLSTDTQYF.

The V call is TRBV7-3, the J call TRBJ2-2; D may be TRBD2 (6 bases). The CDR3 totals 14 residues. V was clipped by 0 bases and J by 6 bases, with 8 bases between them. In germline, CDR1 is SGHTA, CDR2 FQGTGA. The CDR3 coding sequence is TGTGCCAGCAGCTTAACTCCGGGGGCCGGGGAGCTGTTTTTT. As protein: CASSLTPGAGELFF.

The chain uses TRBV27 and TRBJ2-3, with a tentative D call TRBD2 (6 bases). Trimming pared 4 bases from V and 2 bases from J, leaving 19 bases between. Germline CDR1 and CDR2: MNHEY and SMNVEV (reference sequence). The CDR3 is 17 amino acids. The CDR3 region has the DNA TGTGCCAGCAGTTACTCTCTCGGCGGGACCCCCACAGATACGCAGTATTTT. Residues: CASSYSLGGTPTDTQYF.

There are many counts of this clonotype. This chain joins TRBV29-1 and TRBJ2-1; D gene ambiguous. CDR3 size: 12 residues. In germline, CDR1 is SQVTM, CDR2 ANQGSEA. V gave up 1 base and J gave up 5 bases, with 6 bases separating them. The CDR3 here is CSVEARNNEQFF. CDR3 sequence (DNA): TGCAGCGTTGAAGCACGGAACAATGAGCAGTTCTTC.

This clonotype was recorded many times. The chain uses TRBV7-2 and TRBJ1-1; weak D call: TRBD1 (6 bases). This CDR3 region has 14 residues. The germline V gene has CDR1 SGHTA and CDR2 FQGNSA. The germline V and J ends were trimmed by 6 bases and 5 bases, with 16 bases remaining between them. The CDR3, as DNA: TGTGCCAGCAGTTTACGGGGGGGCGGGACTGAAGCTTTCTTT. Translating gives CASSLRGGGTEAFF.

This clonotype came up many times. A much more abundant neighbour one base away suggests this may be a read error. CDR3: CASSTGDYGYTF. The CDR3 nucleotides are TGTGCCAGCAGTACAGGGGACTATGGCTACACCTTC. J is TRBJ1-2 and V is TRBV12-3 or TRBV12-4; 7 positions agree with TRBD1. J gave up 3 bases and V 5 bases, and 0 bases lay outside the gene matches. The CDR3 consists of 12 residues.

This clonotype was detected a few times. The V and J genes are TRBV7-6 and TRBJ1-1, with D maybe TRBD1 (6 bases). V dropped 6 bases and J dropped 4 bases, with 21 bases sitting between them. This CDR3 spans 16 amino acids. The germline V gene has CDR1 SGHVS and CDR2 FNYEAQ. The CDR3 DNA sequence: TGTGCCAGCAGTGGGGGGCCCTCCCAATGGGGCACTGAAGCTTTCTTT. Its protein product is CASSGGPSQWGTEAFF.

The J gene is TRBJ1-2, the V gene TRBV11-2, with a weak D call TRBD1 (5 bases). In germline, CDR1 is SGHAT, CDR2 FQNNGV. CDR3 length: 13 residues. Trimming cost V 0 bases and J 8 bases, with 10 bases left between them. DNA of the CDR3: TGTGCCAGCAGCTTAGAGGACACCTTGGGCTACACCTTC. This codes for CASSLEDTLGYTF.

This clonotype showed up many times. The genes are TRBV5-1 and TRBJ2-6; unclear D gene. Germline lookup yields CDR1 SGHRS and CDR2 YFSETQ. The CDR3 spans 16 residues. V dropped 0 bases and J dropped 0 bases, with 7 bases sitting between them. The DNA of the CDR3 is TGCGCCAGCAGCTTGGGGGGTGGCTCTGGGGCCAACGTCCTGACTTTC. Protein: CASSLGGGSGANVLTF. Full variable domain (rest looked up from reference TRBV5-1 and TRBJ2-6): KAGVTQTPRYLIKTRGQQVTLSCSPISGHRSVSWYQQTPGQGLQFLFEYFSETQRNKGNFPGRFSGRQFSNSRSEMNVSTLELGDSALYLCASSLGGGSGANVLTFGAGSRLTVL.